The clone carrying this TCR beta chain was counted only a few times. The data belong to a study of cytotoxic CD8 clonotypes in ibrutinib-treated CLL. TCRdb keeps only in-frame clones here, not all; method: immunoSEQ multiplex PCR. The sample has more than 85,000 clones, 70% to 85% seen once; the top ten hold under 35%. The sequence came from a human donor with chronic lymphocytic leukemia. The source material was PBMCs, sampled after 12 months of ibrutinib treatment.

CDR3 residues: CASSLAFLQGSPLHF. Here the CDR3 DNA reads TGTGCCAGCAGCTTAGCCTTCTTACAGGGTTCACCCCTCCACTTT. The rearrangement joins TRBV7-2 to TRBJ1-6, with TRBD1 as a possible D gene (6 bases). The germline gives CDR1 SGHTA, CDR2 FQGNSA. V was cut by 0 bases and J by 9 bases, with 12 bases left in between. The CDR3 has 15 amino acids.